This TCR beta chain was recorded in a study of T-cell reconstitution after alpha-beta-depleted transplantation in children. Unique molecular identifiers were used to barcode this TCRbeta library. TCRdb fed the PCR reads into MiXCR, producing one record per CDR3 protein. The top ten hold about 5% of the sample, which has approximately 400,000 distinct CDR3 sequences, 11% seen once. The trim removed 1 base at V and 2 bases at J, leaving 5 bases unmatched. The V gene's germline CDR1 is LGHNA and CDR2 YSLEER. The CDR3 totals 15 residues. This clonotype was observed a handful of times. Sequenced material: PBMCs from the stem cell graft donor, taken from the stem cell graft. V and J are TRBV4-3 and TRBJ2-7; 7 bases match TRBD2. This sequence originates from a human donor who donated a stem cell graft to a child with acute myeloid leukemia. The CDR3 here is CASSQGASGAYEQYF. CDR3 coding DNA: TGCGCCAGCAGCCAAGGGGCTAGCGGAGCCTACGAGCAGTACTTC.